Listed below are T cell receptor beta chains from one sample, sequenced in a study of blood T cell repertoires in COVID-19. Here immunoSEQ multiplex PCR was the method, and the copy in TCRdb shows in-frame clones only, minus some. The repertoire holds over 70,000 clones, with over 60% as singletons. Material: peripheral blood. The receptors derive from a man between 65 and 80 years old with acute or convalescent COVID-19. Each CDR3 is given with its conserved first and last residue. Fields, in order: V gene, CDR3 length, J gene, clone size, CDR3 protein. Some rows mark clone size as missing; the rest say once, few, many or name a class of expanded clone.

V gene: TRBV6-6
CDR3 length: 14
J gene: TRBJ1-2
clone size: few
CDR3 protein: CASIPSSSNYGYTF

V gene: TRBV11-2
CDR3 length: 15
J gene: TRBJ1-5
clone size: NA
CDR3 protein: CASSLDPGGNQPQHF

V gene: TRBV30
CDR3 length: 20
J gene: TRBJ2-5
clone size: once
CDR3 protein: CAWSVFKGLAAHSGQETQYF

V gene: TRBV6-5
CDR3 length: 13
J gene: TRBJ1-2
clone size: NA
CDR3 protein: CASSYSVSYGYTF

V gene: TRBV10-1
CDR3 length: 13
J gene: TRBJ2-5
clone size: NA
CDR3 protein: CASSRGVEETQYF

V gene: TRBV9
CDR3 length: 15
J gene: TRBJ1-2
clone size: NA
CDR3 protein: CASSAPGQGLYGYTF

V gene: TRBV2
CDR3 length: 14
J gene: TRBJ1-5
clone size: NA
CDR3 protein: CASWTGYSNQPQHF

V gene: TRBV7-3
CDR3 length: 14
J gene: TRBJ2-5
clone size: NA
CDR3 protein: CASSLTGQGATQYF

V gene: TRBV24-1
CDR3 length: 14
J gene: TRBJ2-5
clone size: NA
CDR3 protein: CATSDRDIRETQYF

V gene: TRBV18
CDR3 length: 16
J gene: TRBJ2-2
clone size: NA
CDR3 protein: CASSTAGAPNTGELFF

V gene: TRBV7-9
CDR3 length: 15
J gene: TRBJ2-5
clone size: NA
CDR3 protein: CASSLGQGPVKTQYF

V gene: TRBV9
CDR3 length: 15
J gene: TRBJ1-2
clone size: NA
CDR3 protein: CASSVDLAGAYGYTF

V gene: TRBV6-5
CDR3 length: 15
J gene: TRBJ1-2
clone size: NA
CDR3 protein: CASSFQPGRNYGYTF

V gene: TRBV7-2
CDR3 length: 14
J gene: TRBJ1-3
clone size: NA
CDR3 protein: CASSQDTAGNTIYF

V gene: TRBV29-1
CDR3 length: 13
J gene: TRBJ2-7
clone size: NA
CDR3 protein: CSVDLAGGYEQYF

V gene: TRBV4-1
CDR3 length: 19
J gene: TRBJ1-3
clone size: NA
CDR3 protein: CASRKAPTGGLYDGNTIYF

V gene: TRBV5-1
CDR3 length: 14
J gene: TRBJ1-2
clone size: once
CDR3 protein: CASSSTGENYGYTF

V gene: TRBV12-3/TRBV12-4
CDR3 length: 13
J gene: TRBJ1-2
clone size: NA
CDR3 protein: CASSLVAGGGYTF

V gene: TRBV4-1
CDR3 length: 17
J gene: TRBJ2-1
clone size: NA
CDR3 protein: CASSQEHRVTMYNEQFF

V gene: TRBV2
CDR3 length: 16
J gene: TRBJ2-3
clone size: NA
CDR3 protein: CASSAEMGHDTDTQYF

V gene: TRBV5-1
CDR3 length: 14
J gene: TRBJ2-7
clone size: once
CDR3 protein: CASSGGQTTYEQYF

V gene: TRBV6-5
CDR3 length: 14
J gene: TRBJ2-1
clone size: NA
CDR3 protein: CASSSRDRYNEQFF

V gene: TRBV5-1
CDR3 length: 13
J gene: TRBJ1-1
clone size: NA
CDR3 protein: CASSTDQGGKAFF

V gene: TRBV19
CDR3 length: 14
J gene: TRBJ2-4
clone size: NA
CDR3 protein: CASSPIVGGNIQYF

V gene: TRBV6-5
CDR3 length: 15
J gene: TRBJ1-1
clone size: NA
CDR3 protein: CASHERRRGNTEAFF

V gene: TRBV9
CDR3 length: 14
J gene: TRBJ2-3
clone size: NA
CDR3 protein: CASSVDQGTDTQYF

V gene: TRBV6-5
CDR3 length: 15
J gene: TRBJ2-1
clone size: NA
CDR3 protein: CASSYRGSTGNEQFF

V gene: TRBV18
CDR3 length: 18
J gene: TRBJ2-3
clone size: NA
CDR3 protein: CASSPLARTGRNTDTQYF

V gene: TRBV3-1/TRBV3-2
CDR3 length: 17
J gene: TRBJ1-1
clone size: NA
CDR3 protein: CASSQGLGTVLNTEAFF